The rows below give T cell receptor beta chains drawn from one sample of a study of spatial heterogeneity in lung cancer. TCRdb re-called the 5' RACE reads through MiXCR, storing one row per CDR3 protein. The sample yields about 25,000 distinct CDR3 sequences, 6.5% to 8% seen once. Sample: PBMCs, taken at surgery. These receptors came from a male donor with early-stage non-small cell lung cancer. Both conserved end residues are part of each CDR3. The order of the fields is V gene, D gene, J gene, clone size, CDR3 protein, CDR3 DNA. D genes are given only for firm matches. Not every row has a clone size; where given, it reads once, few, many or a size class.

TRBV4-1,.,TRBJ1-2,many,CASSQVSDYNYGYTF,TGCGCCAGCAGCCAAGTTTCTGACTATAACTATGGCTACACCTTC
TRBV20-1,.,TRBJ2-7,many,CSARTNTPGSYEQYF,TGCAGTGCTAGAACCAATACCCCGGGCTCCTACGAGCAGTACTTC
TRBV25-1,.,TRBJ2-3,many,CASSFKTDTQYF,TGTGCCAGCAGTTTTAAGACAGATACGCAGTATTTT
TRBV20-1,TRBD1,TRBJ2-7,many,CSAEGDRVSEQYF,TGCAGTGCCGAGGGGGACAGGGTAAGCGAGCAGTACTTC
TRBV20-1,TRBD2,TRBJ2-3,many,CSARDLADPQDTQYF,TGCAGTGCTAGAGATCTAGCGGACCCGCAAGATACGCAGTATTTT
TRBV4-1,.,TRBJ2-3,.,CASSQDYPSTDTQYF,TGCGCCAGCAGCCAGGACTATCCCAGCACAGATACGCAGTATTTT
TRBV14,TRBD2,TRBJ2-1,many,CASSQPGLAGGNEQFF,TGTGCCAGCAGCCAGCCCGGACTAGCGGGAGGAAATGAGCAGTTCTTC
TRBV5-4,.,TRBJ1-5,many,CAFRDTLSNQPQHF,TGTGCCTTTCGGGACACCCTTAGCAATCAGCCCCAGCATTTT
TRBV7-9,.,TRBJ1-3,.,CASSFISGNTIYF,TGTGCCAGCAGCTTCATCTCTGGAAACACCATATATTTT
TRBV7-2,.,TRBJ2-1,many,CASSPRGGLSGEQFF,TGTGCCAGCAGCCCCAGGGGGGGGTTGAGTGGTGAGCAGTTCTTC
TRBV30,.,TRBJ2-1,.,CAWSVQGSEQFF,TGTGCCTGGAGTGTACAGGGTAGTGAGCAGTTCTTC
TRBV24-1,.,TRBJ1-1,many,CATSEDGDRPGAEAFF,TGTGCCACCAGTGAAGACGGAGACAGGCCTGGCGCTGAAGCTTTCTTT
TRBV6-1,.,TRBJ1-1,many,CASSGLAKPNTEAFF,TGTGCCAGCAGTGGATTAGCGAAACCGAACACTGAAGCTTTCTTT
TRBV4-1,TRBD1,TRBJ1-2,many,CASSQDEKRGRYYGYTF,TGCGCCAGCAGCCAAGATGAGAAAAGGGGGCGATACTATGGCTACACCTTC
TRBV27,TRBD2,TRBJ2-3,.,CASRRAGGPKDTQYF,TGTGCCAGCAGAAGGGCGGGGGGGCCAAAAGATACGCAGTATTTT
TRBV5-1,TRBD1,TRBJ2-3,.,CASRTTGADTQYF,TGCGCCAGCAGAACTACAGGGGCAGATACGCAGTATTTT
TRBV7-9,TRBD1,TRBJ2-7,many,CASSHSDRRSYEQYF,TGTGCCAGCAGCCATTCGGACAGGCGTTCCTACGAGCAGTACTTC
TRBV2,TRBD2,TRBJ2-5,many,CASSDQLAAQETQYF,TGTGCCAGCAGTGATCAGCTAGCGGCTCAAGAGACCCAGTACTTC
TRBV10-3,TRBD1,TRBJ2-7,many,CAISDWVGTGIHEQYF,TGTGCCATCAGTGATTGGGTGGGGACAGGGATCCACGAGCAGTACTTC
TRBV6-5,TRBD1,TRBJ1-5,few,CASCVGTGRQPQHF,TGTGCCAGCTGTGTGGGGACAGGGCGTCAGCCCCAGCATTTT
TRBV7-2,.,TRBJ2-3,many,CATRHLGTTDTQYF,TGTGCCACCAGGCACTTAGGAACCACAGATACGCAGTATTTT
TRBV7-3,.,TRBJ2-1,few,CASSPRGSSYNEQFF,TGTGCCAGCAGCCCCCGGGGGAGCTCCTACAATGAGCAGTTCTTC